This is a list of T cell receptor beta chains from one sample in a study of CD8+ T cells in alopecia areata. Sequencing was performed with immunoSEQ multiplex PCR; in TCRdb, only in-frame clones are kept and a portion is missing. The repertoire consists of under 150,000 clones, with roughly four fifths occurring once and the leading ten covering around a quarter. Sequencing was performed on CD8+ T cells sorted from blood, taken at week 4, from a patient treated with tofacitinib. Receptor source: a human donor with alopecia areata. CDR3s include the opening cysteine and the closing phenylalanine or tryptophan. The order of the fields is V gene, D gene, J gene, CDR3 DNA, CDR3 protein. A D gene is named only where the DNA matches it firmly.

V gene: TRBV5-6; D gene: .; J gene: TRBJ2-7; CDR3 DNA: TGTGCCAGCAGCTACGCAGGGAACGAGCAGTACTTC; CDR3 protein: CASSYAGNEQYF
V gene: TRBV7-9; D gene: TRBD1; J gene: TRBJ2-1; CDR3 DNA: TGTGCCAGCAGCTGGCCCGGGACAGGTCTCGGTGAGCAGTTCTTC; CDR3 protein: CASSWPGTGLGEQFF
V gene: TRBV7-9; D gene: .; J gene: TRBJ2-5; CDR3 DNA: TGTGCCAGCAGCTTGGAGGGGGGGCAAGAGACCCAGTACTTC; CDR3 protein: CASSLEGGQETQYF
V gene: TRBV7-7; D gene: .; J gene: TRBJ2-7; CDR3 DNA: TGTGCTAGCAGCTTCGGCGTCAACTACGAGCAGTACTTC; CDR3 protein: CASSFGVNYEQYF
V gene: TRBV7-2; D gene: .; J gene: TRBJ2-7; CDR3 DNA: TGTGCCAGCAGTCCTAGCTCCTACGAGCAGTACTTC; CDR3 protein: CASSPSSYEQYF
V gene: TRBV7-9; D gene: TRBD1; J gene: TRBJ1-2; CDR3 DNA: TGTGCCAGCAGCCCCGGGACAGGGTATGGCTACACCTTC; CDR3 protein: CASSPGTGYGYTF
V gene: TRBV5-4; D gene: .; J gene: TRBJ2-3; CDR3 DNA: TGTGCCAGCAGTCTGGGGTCAGATACGCAGTATTTT; CDR3 protein: CASSLGSDTQYF
V gene: TRBV7-6; D gene: .; J gene: TRBJ2-5; CDR3 DNA: TGTGCCAGCAGCCAAGATTTGGGGGCCCAGTACTTC; CDR3 protein: CASSQDLGAQYF
V gene: TRBV7-6; D gene: .; J gene: TRBJ2-1; CDR3 DNA: TGTGCCAGCAGCCCCCGCCGGAATGAGCAGTTCTTC; CDR3 protein: CASSPRRNEQFF
V gene: TRBV7-8; D gene: .; J gene: TRBJ2-3; CDR3 DNA: TGTGCCAGCAGCTCACTAACGCCCTACACAGATACGCAGTATTTT; CDR3 protein: CASSSLTPYTDTQYF
V gene: TRBV7-9; D gene: .; J gene: TRBJ2-1; CDR3 DNA: TGTGCCAGCAGCTTATGGGGTAGAGGGACCTACAATGAGCAGTTCTTC; CDR3 protein: CASSLWGRGTYNEQFF
V gene: TRBV10-2; D gene: .; J gene: TRBJ2-7; CDR3 DNA: TGCGCCAGCAGTGAGTCGATACAGGGCCACGAGCAGTACTTC; CDR3 protein: CASSESIQGHEQYF
V gene: TRBV29-1; D gene: .; J gene: TRBJ2-6; CDR3 DNA: TGCAGCGTTGAGAGGGAAGCTGGGGCCAACGTCCTGACTTTC; CDR3 protein: CSVEREAGANVLTF
V gene: TRBV6-6; D gene: .; J gene: TRBJ1-2; CDR3 DNA: TGTGCCAGCAGACCATATATGGACAGCATCTATGGCTACACCTTC; CDR3 protein: CASRPYMDSIYGYTF
V gene: TRBV7-9; D gene: .; J gene: TRBJ2-1; CDR3 DNA: TGTGCCAGCAGCCCCCTTTCCGGCGTCCCCTACTACAATGAGCAGTTCTTC; CDR3 protein: CASSPLSGVPYYNEQFF
V gene: TRBV7-2; D gene: .; J gene: TRBJ2-3; CDR3 DNA: TGTGCCAGCAGCTTCCTGAGCGGGAGCACAGATACGCAGTATTTT; CDR3 protein: CASSFLSGSTDTQYF
V gene: TRBV4-3; D gene: .; J gene: TRBJ2-3; CDR3 DNA: TGCGCCAGCAGCCTTAGTTGGGGGGAGAGGAGTAGCACAGATACGCAGTATTTT; CDR3 protein: CASSLSWGERSSTDTQYF
V gene: TRBV5-5; D gene: .; J gene: TRBJ1-1; CDR3 DNA: TGTGCCAGCAACCCAGGGCGCGGCGGGGTCACTGAAGCTTTCTTT; CDR3 protein: CASNPGRGGVTEAFF
V gene: TRBV29-1; D gene: TRBD1; J gene: TRBJ2-7; CDR3 DNA: TGCAGCGTTGTTGGGATAACAGGGGCCAGCTCCTACGAGCAGTACTTC; CDR3 protein: CSVVGITGASSYEQYF
V gene: TRBV27; D gene: .; J gene: TRBJ2-1; CDR3 DNA: TGTGCCAGCAGTGCGGCAGGGGGGATGACCTACAATGAGCAGTTCTTC; CDR3 protein: CASSAAGGMTYNEQFF
V gene: TRBV11-2; D gene: .; J gene: TRBJ2-2; CDR3 DNA: TGTGCCAGCAGCTTAAGGCCTTTTAGGCCCGGGGAGCTGTTTTTT; CDR3 protein: CASSLRPFRPGELFF
V gene: TRBV7-8; D gene: .; J gene: TRBJ2-1; CDR3 DNA: TGTGCCAGCAGCTTAGCTCTAGGGATGTTTGGGAATGAGCAGTTCTTC; CDR3 protein: CASSLALGMFGNEQFF
V gene: TRBV6-1; D gene: .; J gene: TRBJ1-6; CDR3 DNA: TGTGCCAGCAGCTCCCCACGGGTCACCAATTCACCCCTCCACTTT; CDR3 protein: CASSSPRVTNSPLHF
V gene: TRBV2; D gene: .; J gene: TRBJ2-1; CDR3 DNA: TGTGCCAGCATGCGGCTGGGCAATGAGCAGTTCTTC; CDR3 protein: CASMRLGNEQFF
V gene: TRBV4-3; D gene: .; J gene: TRBJ2-7; CDR3 DNA: TGCGCCAGCAGCCGGTCAGACTCGAGACACAGCTCCTACGAGCAGTACTTC; CDR3 protein: CASSRSDSRHSSYEQYF
V gene: TRBV6-1; D gene: .; J gene: TRBJ1-6; CDR3 DNA: TGTGCCAGCAGTGAACGGTTCGGCGGAAAAAATTCACCCCTCCACTTT; CDR3 protein: CASSERFGGKNSPLHF
V gene: TRBV7-9; D gene: TRBD2; J gene: TRBJ2-7; CDR3 DNA: TGTGCCAGCAGCCTTCGGACTAGCGGGTCCTACGAGCAGTACTTC; CDR3 protein: CASSLRTSGSYEQYF
V gene: TRBV27; D gene: TRBD2; J gene: TRBJ2-7; CDR3 DNA: TGTGCCAGCAGTACAAGCGTGAGGGGAGGGTCCTACGAGCAGTACTTC; CDR3 protein: CASSTSVRGGSYEQYF
V gene: TRBV5-1; D gene: TRBD1; J gene: TRBJ2-7; CDR3 DNA: TGCGCCAGCAGCTTGGGGACAGGGGGCGCAGGATACGAGCAGTACTTC; CDR3 protein: CASSLGTGGAGYEQYF
V gene: TRBV7-9; D gene: TRBD1; J gene: TRBJ2-5; CDR3 DNA: TGTGCCAGCAGCCGGACAGGGGGCTCGGAGACCCAGTACTTC; CDR3 protein: CASSRTGGSETQYF
V gene: TRBV7-9; D gene: .; J gene: TRBJ2-1; CDR3 DNA: TGTGCCAGCATGGCCTCCTACAATGAGCAGTTCTTC; CDR3 protein: CASMASYNEQFF